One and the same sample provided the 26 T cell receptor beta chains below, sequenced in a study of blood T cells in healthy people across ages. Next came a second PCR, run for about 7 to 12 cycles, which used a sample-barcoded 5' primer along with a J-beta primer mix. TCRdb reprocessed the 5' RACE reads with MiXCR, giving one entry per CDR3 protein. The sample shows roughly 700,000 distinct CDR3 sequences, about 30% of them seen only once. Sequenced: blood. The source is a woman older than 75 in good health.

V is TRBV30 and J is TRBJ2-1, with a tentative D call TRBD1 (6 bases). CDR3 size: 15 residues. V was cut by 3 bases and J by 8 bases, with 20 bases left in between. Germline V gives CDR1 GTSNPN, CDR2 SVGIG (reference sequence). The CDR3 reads CAWSPTGTQGHEQFF. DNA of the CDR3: TGTGCCTGGAGCCCCACAGGGACGCAAGGCCATGAGCAGTTCTTC.

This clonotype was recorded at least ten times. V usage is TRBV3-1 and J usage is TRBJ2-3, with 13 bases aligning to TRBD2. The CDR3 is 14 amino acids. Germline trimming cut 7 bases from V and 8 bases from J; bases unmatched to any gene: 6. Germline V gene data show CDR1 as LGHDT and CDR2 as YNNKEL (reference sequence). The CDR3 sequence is CASTPTSGGPTQYF. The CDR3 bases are TGTGCCAGCACCCCGACTAGCGGGGGGCCTACGCAGTATTTT.

The CDR3 spells CSVFDTGDLSEKLFF. The CDR3 DNA sequence: TGCAGCGTTTTTGATACAGGGGATCTAAGTGAAAAACTGTTTTTT. V gene TRBV29-1 combines with J gene TRBJ1-4, with 7 bases lining up with TRBD1. V was pared by 5 bases and J by 7 bases, with 13 bases of the junction left unmatched. CDR1 SQVTM and CDR2 ANQGSEA come from the germline V gene. The CDR3 is made up of 15 amino acids.

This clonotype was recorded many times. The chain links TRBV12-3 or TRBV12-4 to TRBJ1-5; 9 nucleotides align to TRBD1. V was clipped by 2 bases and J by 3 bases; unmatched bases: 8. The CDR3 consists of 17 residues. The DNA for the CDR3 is TGTGCCAGCAGTTTAACTTTAACAGGGGGCGACAATCAGCCCCAGCATTTT. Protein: CASSLTLTGGDNQPQHF.

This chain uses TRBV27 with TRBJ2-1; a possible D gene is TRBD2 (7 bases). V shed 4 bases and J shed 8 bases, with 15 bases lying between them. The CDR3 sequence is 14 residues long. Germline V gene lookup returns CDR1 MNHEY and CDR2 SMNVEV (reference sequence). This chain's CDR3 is CASSSSGKGDEQFF. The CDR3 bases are TGTGCCAGCAGTTCGAGCGGGAAGGGGGATGAGCAGTTCTTC.

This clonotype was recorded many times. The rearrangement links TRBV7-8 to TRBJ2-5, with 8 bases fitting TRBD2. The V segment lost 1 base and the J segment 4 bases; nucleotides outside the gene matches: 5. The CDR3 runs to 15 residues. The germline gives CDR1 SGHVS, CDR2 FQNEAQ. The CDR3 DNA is TGTGCCAGCAGCTTAGGCGGGGGGATCGGAGAGACCCAGTACTTC. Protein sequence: CASSLGGGIGETQYF.

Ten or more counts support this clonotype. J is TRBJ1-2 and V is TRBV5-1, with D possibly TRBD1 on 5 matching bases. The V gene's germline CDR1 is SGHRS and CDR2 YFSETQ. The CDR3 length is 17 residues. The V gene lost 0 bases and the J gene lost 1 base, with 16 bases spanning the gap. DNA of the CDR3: TGCGCCAGCAGCTTGGAAGGGACGGGGCGTGATAACTATGGCTACACCTTC. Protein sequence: CASSLEGTGRDNYGYTF.

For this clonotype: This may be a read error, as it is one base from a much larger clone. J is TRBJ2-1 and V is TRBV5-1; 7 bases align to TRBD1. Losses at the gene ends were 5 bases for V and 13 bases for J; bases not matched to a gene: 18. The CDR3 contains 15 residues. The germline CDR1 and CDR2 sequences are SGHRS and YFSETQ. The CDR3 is CASRWIATGVETQFF. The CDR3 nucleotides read TGCGCCAGCAGGTGGATCGCTACAGGGGTAGAGACCCAGTTCTTC.

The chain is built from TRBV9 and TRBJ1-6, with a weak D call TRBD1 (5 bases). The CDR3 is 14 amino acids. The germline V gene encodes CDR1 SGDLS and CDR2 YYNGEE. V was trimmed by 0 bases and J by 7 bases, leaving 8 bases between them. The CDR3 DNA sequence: TGTGCCAGCAGCGTAGGACGGGGGAATTCACCCCTCCACTTT. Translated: CASSVGRGNSPLHF.

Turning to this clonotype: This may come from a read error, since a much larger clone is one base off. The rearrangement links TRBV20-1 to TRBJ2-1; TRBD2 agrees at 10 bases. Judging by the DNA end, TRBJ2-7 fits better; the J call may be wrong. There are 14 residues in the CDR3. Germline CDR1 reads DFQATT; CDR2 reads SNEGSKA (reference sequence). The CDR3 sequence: CSTERGGNYNEQYF. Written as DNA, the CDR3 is TGCAGTACAGAGCGGGGGGGGAACTACAATGAGCAGTACTTC.

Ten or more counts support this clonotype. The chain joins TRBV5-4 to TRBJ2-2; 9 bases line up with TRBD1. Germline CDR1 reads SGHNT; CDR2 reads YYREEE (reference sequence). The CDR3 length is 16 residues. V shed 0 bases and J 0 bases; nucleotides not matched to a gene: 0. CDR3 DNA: TGTGCCAGCAGCTTGGGGGACAGGGCGAACACCGGGGAGCTGTTTTTT. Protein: CASSLGDRANTGELFF.

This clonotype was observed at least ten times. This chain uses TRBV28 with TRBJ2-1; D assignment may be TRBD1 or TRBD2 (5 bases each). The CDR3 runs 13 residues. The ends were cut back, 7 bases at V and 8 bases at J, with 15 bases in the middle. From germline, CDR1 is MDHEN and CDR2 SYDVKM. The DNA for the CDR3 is TGTGCCAGCACGACGGGACCCGGAGATGAGCAGTTCTTC. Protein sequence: CASTTGPGDEQFF. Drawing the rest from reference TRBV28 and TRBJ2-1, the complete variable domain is DVKVTQSSRYLVKRTGEKVFLECVQDMDHENMFWYRQDPGLGLRLIYFSYDVKMKEKGDIPEGYSVSREKKERFSLILESASTNQTSMYLCASTTGPGDEQFFGPGTRLTVL.

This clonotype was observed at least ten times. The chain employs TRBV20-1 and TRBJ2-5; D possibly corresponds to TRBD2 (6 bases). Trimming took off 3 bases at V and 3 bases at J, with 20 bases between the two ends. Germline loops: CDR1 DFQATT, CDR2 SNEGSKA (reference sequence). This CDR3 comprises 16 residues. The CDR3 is CSARGPGGALKETQYF. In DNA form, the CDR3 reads TGCAGTGCTAGGGGGCCGGGCGGGGCGCTAAAAGAGACCCAGTACTTC.

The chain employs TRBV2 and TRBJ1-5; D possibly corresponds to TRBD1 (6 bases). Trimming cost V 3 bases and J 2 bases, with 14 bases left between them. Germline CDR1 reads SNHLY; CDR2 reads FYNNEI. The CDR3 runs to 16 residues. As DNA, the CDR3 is TGTGCCAGCAGTGAGGGGAAAAGGGGGGGCAATCAGCCCCAGCATTTT. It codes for CASSEGKRGGNQPQHF.

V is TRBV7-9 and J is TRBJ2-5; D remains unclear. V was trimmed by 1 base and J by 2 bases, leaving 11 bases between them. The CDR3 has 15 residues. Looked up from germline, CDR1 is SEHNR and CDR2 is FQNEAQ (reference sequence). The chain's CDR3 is CASSLEGLRQETQYF. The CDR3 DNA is TGTGCCAGCAGCTTAGAGGGCCTCCGGCAAGAGACCCAGTACTTC.

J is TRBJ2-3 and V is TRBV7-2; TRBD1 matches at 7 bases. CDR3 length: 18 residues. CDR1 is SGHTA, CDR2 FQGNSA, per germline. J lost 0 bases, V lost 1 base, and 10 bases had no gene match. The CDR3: CASSLGSVTGLSTDTQYF. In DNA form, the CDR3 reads TGTGCCAGCAGCTTAGGTTCGGTGACAGGGCTAAGCACAGATACGCAGTATTTT.

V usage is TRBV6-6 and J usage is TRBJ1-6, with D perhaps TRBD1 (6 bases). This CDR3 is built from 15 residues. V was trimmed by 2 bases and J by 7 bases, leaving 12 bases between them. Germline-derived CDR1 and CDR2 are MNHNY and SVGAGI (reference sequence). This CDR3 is CASSYAGGANSPLHF. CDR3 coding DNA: TGTGCCAGCAGTTACGCGGGGGGGGCGAATTCACCCCTCCACTTT.

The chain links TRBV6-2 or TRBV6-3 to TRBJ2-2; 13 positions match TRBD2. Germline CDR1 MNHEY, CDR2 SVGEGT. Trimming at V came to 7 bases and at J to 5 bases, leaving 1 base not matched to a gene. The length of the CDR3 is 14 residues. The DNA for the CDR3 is TGTGCCAGCACGGGACTAGCGGGGACCGGGGAGCTGTTTTTT. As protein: CASTGLAGTGELFF.

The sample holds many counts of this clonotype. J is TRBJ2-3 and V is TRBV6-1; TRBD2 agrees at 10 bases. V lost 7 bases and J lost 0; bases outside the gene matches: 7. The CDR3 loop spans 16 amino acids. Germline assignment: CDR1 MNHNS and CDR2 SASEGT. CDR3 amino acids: CASISGLAISTDTQYF. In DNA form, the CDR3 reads TGTGCCAGCATCTCGGGACTAGCGATTAGCACAGATACGCAGTATTTT.

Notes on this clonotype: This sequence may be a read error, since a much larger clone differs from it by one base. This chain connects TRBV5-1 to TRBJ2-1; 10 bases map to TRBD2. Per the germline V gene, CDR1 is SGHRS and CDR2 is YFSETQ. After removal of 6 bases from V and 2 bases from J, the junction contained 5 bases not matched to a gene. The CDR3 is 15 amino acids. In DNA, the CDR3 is TGCGCCAGCAAGCGGGGGGGCAGCCCCTACAATGAGCAGTTCTTC. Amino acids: CASKRGGSPYNEQFF. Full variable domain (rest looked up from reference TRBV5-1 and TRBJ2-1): KAGVTQTPRYLIKTRGQQVTLSCSPISGHRSVSWYQQTPGQGLQFLFEYFSETQRNKGNFPGRFSGRQFSNSRSEMNVSTLELGDSALYLCASKRGGSPYNEQFFGPGTRLTVL.

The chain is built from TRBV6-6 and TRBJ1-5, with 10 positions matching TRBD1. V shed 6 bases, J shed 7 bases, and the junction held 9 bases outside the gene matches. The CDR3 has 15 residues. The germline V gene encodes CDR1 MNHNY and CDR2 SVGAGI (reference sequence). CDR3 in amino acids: CASRASGQGRQPQHF. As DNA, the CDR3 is TGTGCCAGCAGAGCCTCGGGACAGGGGAGGCAGCCCCAGCATTTT.

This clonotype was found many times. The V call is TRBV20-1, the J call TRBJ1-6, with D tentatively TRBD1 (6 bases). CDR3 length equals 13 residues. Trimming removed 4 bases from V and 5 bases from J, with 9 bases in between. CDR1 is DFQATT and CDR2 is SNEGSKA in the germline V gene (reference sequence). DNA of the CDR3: TGCAGTGCTAAGGGGGTAAATAATTCACCCCTCCACTTT. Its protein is CSAKGVNNSPLHF.

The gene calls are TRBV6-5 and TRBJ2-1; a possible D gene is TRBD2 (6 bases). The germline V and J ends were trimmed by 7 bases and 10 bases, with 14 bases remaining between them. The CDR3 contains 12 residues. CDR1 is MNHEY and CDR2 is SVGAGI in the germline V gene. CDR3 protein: CASTREEGEQFF. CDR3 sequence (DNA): TGTGCCAGCACCAGGGAGGAGGGGGAGCAGTTCTTC.

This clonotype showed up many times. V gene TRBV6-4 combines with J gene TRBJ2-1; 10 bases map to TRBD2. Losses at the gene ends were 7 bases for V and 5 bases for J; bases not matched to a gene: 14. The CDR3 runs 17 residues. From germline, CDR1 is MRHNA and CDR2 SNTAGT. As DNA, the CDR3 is TGTGCCAGCACTTCGCGGCTAGCGGGAGATGAGAACAATGAGCAGTTCTTC. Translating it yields CASTSRLAGDENNEQFF.

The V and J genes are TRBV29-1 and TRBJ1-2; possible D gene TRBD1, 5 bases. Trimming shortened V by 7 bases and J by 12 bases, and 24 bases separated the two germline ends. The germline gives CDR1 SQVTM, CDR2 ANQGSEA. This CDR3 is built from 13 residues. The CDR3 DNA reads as TGCAGCGACGTGGAGGGGTCGCCTTGGGGCCACACCTTC. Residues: CSDVEGSPWGHTF. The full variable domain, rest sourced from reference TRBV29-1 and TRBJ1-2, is SAVISQKPSRDICQRGTSLTIQCQVDSQVTMMFWYRQQPGQSLTLIATANQGSEATYESGFVIDKFPISRPNLTFSTLTVSNMSPEDSSIYLCSDVEGSPWGHTFGSGTRLTVV.

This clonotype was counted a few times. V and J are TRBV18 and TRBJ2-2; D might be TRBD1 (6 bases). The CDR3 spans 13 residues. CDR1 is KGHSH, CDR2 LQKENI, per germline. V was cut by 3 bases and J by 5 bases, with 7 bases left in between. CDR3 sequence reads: CASSPQGTGELFF. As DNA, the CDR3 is TGTGCCAGCTCACCGCAGGGGACCGGGGAGCTGTTTTTT.